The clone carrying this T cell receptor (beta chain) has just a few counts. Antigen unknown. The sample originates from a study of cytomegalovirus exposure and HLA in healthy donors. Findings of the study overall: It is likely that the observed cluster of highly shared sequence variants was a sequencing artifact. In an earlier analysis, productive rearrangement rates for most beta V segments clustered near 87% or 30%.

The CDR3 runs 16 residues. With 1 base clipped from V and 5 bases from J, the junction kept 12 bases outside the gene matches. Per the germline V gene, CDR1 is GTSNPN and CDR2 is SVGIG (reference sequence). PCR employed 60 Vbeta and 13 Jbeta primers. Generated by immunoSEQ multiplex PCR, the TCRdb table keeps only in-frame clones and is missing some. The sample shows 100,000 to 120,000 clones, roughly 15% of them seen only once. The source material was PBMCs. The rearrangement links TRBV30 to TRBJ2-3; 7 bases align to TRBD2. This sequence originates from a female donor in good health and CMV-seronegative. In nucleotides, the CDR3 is TGTGCCTGGAGTGGAGTGGGGCGGGGGTCGGGAGATACGCAGTATTTT. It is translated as CAWSGVGRGSGDTQYF.